This is a list of T cell receptor beta chains from one sample in a study of siplizumab effects on memory and regulatory T cells. Sequenced by immunoSEQ multiplex PCR; TCRdb stores in-frame clones only, minus some. The table has 100,000 or so clones, roughly nine tenths seen once; the top ten hold around 0.73%. Sequenced sample: Tregs sorted from blood. The receptor set was obtained from a human donor in good health. Each CDR3 is given with its conserved first and last residue. A D gene is named only where the DNA matches it firmly. Not all rows give a size; the values are once, few, many and, for expanded clones, a class.

d_gene	abundance	v_gene	j_gene	CDR3nt	CDR3aa
TRBD1	.	TRBV19	TRBJ1-5	TGTGCCACCAAGGGACAGGGCGATTATAGCAATCAGCCCCAGCATTTT	CATKGQGDYSNQPQHF
.	.	TRBV2	TRBJ2-2	TGTGCCAGCCAGAAAAGTCAGATGAACACCGGGGAGCTGTTTTTT	CASQKSQMNTGELFF
TRBD1	few	TRBV19	TRBJ1-4	TGTGCCAGTAGTCCGCGCGGGACAGGGCGTGAAAAACTGTTTTTT	CASSPRGTGREKLFF
.	.	TRBV5-5	TRBJ1-2	TGTGCCAGCAGCTTGACTCAAGACAGGTACGGAACTGGCTACACCTTC	CASSLTQDRYGTGYTF
TRBD1	.	TRBV6-5	TRBJ2-1	TGTGCCAGCAGCAGGACAGGGGAAACCTACAATGAGCAGTTCTTC	CASSRTGETYNEQFF
.	.	TRBV11-2	TRBJ2-7	TGTGCCAGCAGCTCCGCCTTGGGGCGCGAGAGGGGGTACGAGCAGTACTTC	CASSSALGRERGYEQYF
.	.	TRBV11-3	TRBJ2-2	TGTGCCAGCAGCCTAAGGGGTCTCACCGGGGAGCTGTTTTTT	CASSLRGLTGELFF
.	.	TRBV2	TRBJ2-1	TGTGCCAGCAGTGAAGCGAACAATGAGCAGTTCTTC	CASSEANNEQFF
.	.	TRBV6-1	TRBJ2-5	TGTGCCAGCAGCCAAACCTACAGGGTGGAGACCCAGTACTTC	CASSQTYRVETQYF
TRBD1	.	TRBV6-1	TRBJ2-5	TGTGCCAGCAATGAACAGGGGATCCCGGGGACCCAGTACTTC	CASNEQGIPGTQYF
.	.	TRBV6-5	TRBJ2-1	TGTGCCAGCAGACGCCGGGACTATGAGCAGTTCTTC	CASRRRDYEQFF
.	.	TRBV21-1	TRBJ2-7	TGTGCCAGCAGCAGACCGCCGTTGGTTCCGTACATGGAGCAGTACTTC	CASSRPPLVPYMEQYF
.	.	TRBV18	TRBJ2-7	TGTGCCAGCTCCCCTAATTGGGGGGTAGGCGAGCAGTACTTC	CASSPNWGVGEQYF
TRBD1	.	TRBV6-5	TRBJ2-1	TGTGCCAGCAGAGGAGGGGGACAGGTAGATGAGCAGTTCTTC	CASRGGGQVDEQFF
TRBD2	.	TRBV6-6	TRBJ2-3	TGTGCCAGCAGTTACAGGACTAGCGGGAGTTCAGATACGCAGTATTTT	CASSYRTSGSSDTQYF
TRBD2	.	TRBV7-2	TRBJ2-5	TGTGTCAGCAGCACTGGACTAGCGGTCCAAGAGACCCAGTACTTC	CVSSTGLAVQETQYF
.	.	TRBV10-3	TRBJ2-7	TGTGCCATCAGTGACGCGATCCATGGTGGGGAGCAGTACTTC	CAISDAIHGGEQYF
TRBD2	.	TRBV7-2	TRBJ2-5	TGTGCCAGCAGCTCGTGGACTAGCAAAGAGACCCAGTACTTC	CASSSWTSKETQYF
TRBD2	.	TRBV25-1	TRBJ2-7	TGTGCCAGCAGTGAGACTCTAGCGGGAGGGCCCTACGAGCAGTACTTC	CASSETLAGGPYEQYF
.	few	TRBV19	TRBJ2-3	TGTGCCAGTAGTATGGGGGGCCTTCTTCGCACAGATACGCAGTATTTT	CASSMGGLLRTDTQYF